A selection of T cell receptor beta chains follows, all from one sample in a study of shared clonotypes between healthy human individuals. TCRdb's table, derived via immunoSEQ multiplex PCR, lists solely in-frame clones and lacks some. The repertoire has around 580,000 clones, roughly 98% of them found once; the top ten carry approximately 0.3%. Sequencing was carried out using naive CD8+ T cells sorted from blood. Receptor source: a man aged 30 to 45 in good health. CDR3s include the opening cysteine and the closing phenylalanine or tryptophan. The D gene is left open where the match is weak. The size of a clone is reported for some rows only, either as once, few or many, or as a class for expanded clones.

D gene | clone size | J gene | V gene | CDR3 protein | CDR3 DNA
NA | NA | TRBJ1-5 | TRBV27 | CASSPGLYQPQHF | TGTGCCAGCAGTCCAGGGTTATATCAGCCCCAGCATTTT
NA | NA | TRBJ2-7 | TRBV7-9 | CASSLDQDPYEQYF | TGTGCCAGCAGCTTAGACCAGGATCCTTACGAGCAGTACTTC
NA | NA | TRBJ2-1 | TRBV27 | CASSFGLGEGNEQFF | TGTGCCAGCAGTTTTGGCCTAGGAGAAGGCAATGAGCAGTTCTTC
TRBD2 | NA | TRBJ2-2 | TRBV7-7 | CASSLIGGARPNTGELFF | TGTGCCAGCAGCCTAATCGGGGGGGCAAGACCGAACACCGGGGAGCTGTTTTTT
NA | NA | TRBJ2-1 | TRBV7-3 | CASSFGIGAYEQFF | TGTGCCAGCAGCTTTGGGATCGGGGCTTATGAGCAGTTCTTC
NA | NA | TRBJ1-5 | TRBV7-9 | CASTLGSNQPQHF | TGTGCCAGCACCCTTGGGAGCAATCAGCCCCAGCATTTT
NA | once | TRBJ2-1 | TRBV5-6 | CASSSYYPNNEQFF | TGTGCCAGCAGCTCCTACTACCCGAACAATGAGCAGTTCTTC
TRBD2 | NA | TRBJ2-7 | TRBV25-1 | CASSVRLAGAYEQYF | TGTGCCAGCAGTGTTAGACTAGCGGGTGCCTACGAGCAGTACTTC
TRBD1 | NA | TRBJ2-7 | TRBV30 | CAWSFGQGAYEQYF | TGTGCCTGGAGTTTTGGACAGGGGGCCTACGAGCAGTACTTC
TRBD1 | NA | TRBJ1-1 | TRBV5-4 | CASSPGQGSLEAFF | TGTGCCAGCAGCCCCGGACAGGGGTCTCTTGAAGCTTTCTTT
TRBD1 | NA | TRBJ2-1 | TRBV29-1 | CSVVQGTGYNEQFF | TGCAGCGTTGTCCAGGGGACAGGTTACAATGAGCAGTTCTTC
NA | NA | TRBJ2-1 | TRBV9 | CASSGWAGYNEQFF | TGTGCCAGCAGCGGGTGGGCAGGTTACAATGAGCAGTTCTTC
NA | NA | TRBJ2-7 | TRBV19 | CASSIFGGGAYEQYF | TGTGCCAGTAGTATCTTTGGAGGAGGGGCCTACGAGCAGTACTTC
NA | once | TRBJ1-4 | TRBV10-2 | CASSEVGDNEKLFF | TGCGCCAGCAGTGAAGTGGGAGACAATGAAAAACTGTTTTTT
NA | NA | TRBJ2-7 | TRBV15 | CATSRFNRDSGNYEQYF | TGTGCCACCAGCAGATTCAACCGGGACAGCGGGAACTACGAGCAGTACTTC
NA | NA | TRBJ2-6 | TRBV27 | CASMQGSGANVLTF | TGTGCCAGCATGCAGGGCTCTGGGGCCAACGTCCTGACTTTC
NA | NA | TRBJ2-7 | TRBV5-1 | CASSKGGDSSYEQYF | TGCGCCAGCAGCAAAGGTGGTGATTCCTCCTACGAGCAGTACTTC
NA | NA | TRBJ1-2 | TRBV19 | CASSIIMTGKYGYTF | TGTGCCAGTAGTATAATAATGACAGGAAAATATGGCTACACCTTC
TRBD2 | NA | TRBJ2-1 | TRBV7-8 | CASSPNPTSGTLAYNEQFF | TGTGCCAGCAGCCCAAATCCGACTAGCGGGACGCTGGCCTACAATGAGCAGTTCTTC
TRBD1 | NA | TRBJ1-2 | TRBV10-2 | CASSELDRGNYGYTF | TGCGCCAGCAGTGAGTTGGACAGGGGGAACTATGGCTACACCTTC
TRBD1 | NA | TRBJ1-5 | TRBV27 | CASSQGGPAGPQHF | TGTGCCAGCAGTCAAGGGGGCCCGGCGGGGCCCCAGCATTTT
TRBD2 | NA | TRBJ2-2 | TRBV10-2 | CASSERSGSAGELFF | TGCGCCAGCAGTGAAAGGAGCGGGAGTGCCGGGGAGCTGTTTTTT
NA | NA | TRBJ1-1 | TRBV27 | CASKTSGLNTEAFF | TGTGCCAGCAAGACATCCGGATTGAACACTGAAGCTTTCTTT
NA | NA | TRBJ1-1 | TRBV7-9 | CASSLATGGTEAFF | TGTGCCAGCAGCTTAGCAACAGGTGGGACTGAAGCTTTCTTT
NA | NA | TRBJ1-1 | TRBV5-1 | CASSPDPTANTEAFF | TGCGCCAGCAGCCCAGACCCCACAGCGAACACTGAAGCTTTCTTT